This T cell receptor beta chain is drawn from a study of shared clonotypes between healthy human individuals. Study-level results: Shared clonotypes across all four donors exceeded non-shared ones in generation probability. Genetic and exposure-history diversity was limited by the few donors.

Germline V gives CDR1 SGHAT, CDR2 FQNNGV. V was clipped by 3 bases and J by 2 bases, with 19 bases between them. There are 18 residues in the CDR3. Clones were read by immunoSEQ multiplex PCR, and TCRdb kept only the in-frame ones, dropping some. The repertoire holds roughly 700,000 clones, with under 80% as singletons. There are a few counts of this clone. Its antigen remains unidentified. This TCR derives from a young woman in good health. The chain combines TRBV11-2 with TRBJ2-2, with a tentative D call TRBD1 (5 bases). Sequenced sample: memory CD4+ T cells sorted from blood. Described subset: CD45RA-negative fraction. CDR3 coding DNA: TGTGCCAGCAGCTTCCCTAGTGCGACAGAAATAAACACCGGGGAGCTGTTTTTT. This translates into CASSFPSATEINTGELFF. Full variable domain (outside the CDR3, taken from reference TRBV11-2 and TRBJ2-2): EAGVAQSPRYKIIEKRQSVAFWCNPISGHATLYWYQQILGQGPKLLIQFQNNGVVDDSQLPKDRFSAERLKGVDSTLKIQPAKLEDSAVYLCASSFPSATEINTGELFFGEGSRLTVL.